Listed below are T cell receptor beta chains from one sample, sequenced in a study of blood T cells in healthy people across ages. Each CDR3 protein gets one entry after TCRdb re-called the 5' RACE reads with MiXCR. The sample holds 1.5 million to 2 million distinct CDR3 sequences, around 48% seen once. Sequenced sample: blood. The receptors here all came from a woman aged 40 to 55 in good health. Both conserved end residues are part of each CDR3. A D gene is named only where the DNA matches it firmly. Rows give clone size only sometimes, using once, few, many, or a class for an expanded clone.

d_gene	v_gene	abundance	j_gene	CDR3aa	CDR3nt
.	TRBV27	once	TRBJ2-3	CASKNRTDTQYF	TGTGCCAGCAAAAACCGCACAGATACGCAGTATTTT
.	TRBV6-2/TRBV6-3	.	TRBJ2-4	CASSYSQAKNIQYF	TGTGCCAGCAGTTACTCCCAAGCCAAAAACATTCAGTACTTC
.	TRBV20-1	few	TRBJ2-3	CSASMGRQYF	TGCAGTGCATCGATGGGGAGGCAGTATTTT
.	TRBV12-3/TRBV12-4	.	TRBJ2-1	CAGSLVNEQFF	TGTGCCGGCAGTTTGGTAAATGAGCAGTTCTTC
.	TRBV10-3	.	TRBJ1-2	CAISESLSLNPLNYGYTF	TGTGCCATCAGTGAGTCGTTGTCGCTTAACCCCCTTAACTATGGCTACACCTTC
TRBD1	TRBV2	.	TRBJ2-5	CASSWDRGRGETQYF	TGTGCCAGCAGTTGGGACAGGGGGCGCGGTGAGACCCAGTACTTC
TRBD2	TRBV20-1	.	TRBJ2-5	CSAPTTSGGAYETQYF	TGCAGTGCTCCTACGACTAGCGGGGGGGCATATGAGACCCAGTACTTC
.	TRBV7-2	.	TRBJ2-1	CASSLVQGRFNEQFF	TGTGCCAGCAGCTTAGTCCAGGGTAGGTTTAATGAGCAGTTCTTC
TRBD2	TRBV28	.	TRBJ2-1	CASRSSGGRYNEQFF	TGTGCCAGCAGGTCTAGCGGGGGCCGATACAATGAGCAGTTCTTC
TRBD2	TRBV25-1	.	TRBJ2-1	CASSEYGRGSYSEQFF	TGTGCCAGCAGTGAATATGGGAGGGGTTCCTACAGTGAGCAGTTCTTC
.	TRBV5-1	.	TRBJ2-5	CASSLTRTVGETQYF	TGCGCCAGCAGCTTGACCAGGACAGTCGGAGAGACCCAGTACTTC
.	TRBV6-1	.	TRBJ2-6	CASSPTAARSGANVLTF	TGTGCCAGCAGTCCGACGGCCGCCCGTTCTGGGGCCAACGTCCTGACTTTC
.	TRBV6-2/TRBV6-3	.	TRBJ2-1	CASSPLRQGLYNEQFF	TGTGCCAGCAGTCCCTTGCGACAGGGACTTTACAATGAGCAGTTCTTC
TRBD1	TRBV5-1	.	TRBJ2-5	CASSPRGQFKETQYF	TGCGCCAGCAGCCCCAGGGGACAGTTCAAAGAGACCCAGTACTTC
.	TRBV7-8	.	TRBJ1-1	CASSLEAGRNTEAFF	TGTGCCAGCAGCTTAGAAGCGGGCCGGAACACTGAAGCTTTCTTT
.	TRBV3-1	.	TRBJ2-1	CASSQDVLQEKRNEQFF	TGTGCCAGCAGCCAAGATGTTCTACAGGAAAAGAGGAATGAGCAGTTCTTC
.	TRBV7-6	.	TRBJ2-5	CASTPYGPKETQYF	TGTGCCAGCACCCCGTACGGTCCCAAAGAGACCCAGTACTTC
.	TRBV28	once	TRBJ2-7	CASSLVSRLYEQYF	TGTGCCAGCAGTTTAGTGTCCAGACTCTACGAGCAGTACTTC
TRBD1	TRBV6-2/TRBV6-3	.	TRBJ2-1	CASSYRDSPYNEQFF	TGTGCCAGCAGTTACCGGGACAGCCCCTACAATGAGCAGTTCTTC
TRBD1	TRBV13	.	TRBJ2-5	CASSSKGTGAQETQYF	TGTGCCAGCAGCTCCAAGGGAACAGGGGCTCAAGAGACCCAGTACTTC
.	TRBV24-1	few	TRBJ2-4	CATSDLGGSQYF	TGTGCCACCAGTGATTTGGGAGGGAGTCAGTACTTC
.	TRBV7-3	.	TRBJ2-1	CASSPAIGEQFF	TGTGCCAGCAGCCCCGCTATTGGCGAGCAGTTCTTC
TRBD1	TRBV6-5	.	TRBJ2-1	CASSPPDRNLGREQFF	TGTGCCAGCAGTCCACCGGACAGGAACCTGGGTAGGGAGCAGTTCTTC
TRBD1	TRBV6-6	.	TRBJ2-1	CASTEDRSPYNEQFF	TGTGCCAGCACAGAGGACAGGAGCCCCTACAATGAGCAGTTCTTC
.	TRBV6-6	few	TRBJ1-1	CASSIQGGTEAFF	TGTGCCAGCAGTATACAGGGTGGCACTGAAGCTTTCTTT
.	TRBV5-5	.	TRBJ1-1	CASSRDRQLAFF	TGTGCCAGCAGCCGGGACCGACAATTGGCTTTCTTT
.	TRBV20-1	.	TRBJ2-3	CSARGSRGTQYF	TGCAGTGCTAGAGGATCTAGGGGTACGCAGTATTTT
.	TRBV4-3	once	TRBJ1-1	CASSQDHQGGDTEAFF	TGCGCCAGCAGCCAAGATCATCAGGGAGGTGACACTGAAGCTTTCTTT
TRBD1	TRBV7-2	.	TRBJ2-7	CASSITGTGGQYF	TGTGCCAGCAGCATAACCGGGACAGGAGGGCAGTACTTC
TRBD1	TRBV27	.	TRBJ1-1	CASSTDRGLTEAFF	TGTGCCAGCAGCACAGACAGGGGGCTCACTGAAGCTTTCTTT
.	TRBV4-3	.	TRBJ2-3	CASSQSQGAADTQYF	TGCGCCAGCAGCCAATCTCAAGGGGCGGCAGATACGCAGTATTTT
TRBD2	TRBV20-1	.	TRBJ2-5	CSAARGGMEETQYF	TGCAGTGCAGCCCGGGGGGGCATGGAGGAGACCCAGTACTTC
.	TRBV6-1	.	TRBJ2-6	CASKRLQGSGANVLTF	TGTGCCAGCAAGAGACTCCAGGGCTCTGGGGCCAACGTCCTGACTTTC
.	TRBV29-1	.	TRBJ2-5	CSGGQRNNEQYF	TGCAGCGGTGGACAGAGGAACAATGAGCAGTACTTC
TRBD1	TRBV20-1	.	TRBJ2-1	CSARSGQGGNEQFF	TGCAGTGCACGGTCCGGACAGGGAGGCAATGAGCAGTTCTTC
.	TRBV25-1	few	TRBJ2-1	CPPGTQNNEQFF	TGTCCCCCCGGGACTCAGAACAATGAGCAGTTCTTC
.	TRBV28	.	TRBJ2-3	CASSSWGRGSGTDTQYF	TGTGCCAGCAGTTCCTGGGGACGGGGGAGTGGCACAGATACGCAGTATTTT
TRBD1	TRBV3-1	.	TRBJ2-4	CASSPRQGAAKNIQYF	TGTGCCAGCAGCCCTAGACAGGGGGCGGCCAAAAACATTCAGTACTTC
TRBD2	TRBV6-5	few	TRBJ2-3	CASSDLAGGADTQYF	TGTGCCAGCAGCGACCTAGCGGGGGGGGCAGATACGCAGTATTTT
.	TRBV18	.	TRBJ1-2	CASSPGPDPGMGYGYTF	TGTGCCAGCTCACCGGGACCGGATCCAGGGATGGGCTATGGCTACACCTTC
.	TRBV4-1	.	TRBJ2-7	CASSQASPDQGSYEQYF	TGCGCCAGCAGCCAAGCTTCCCCCGACCAGGGCTCCTACGAGCAGTACTTC
TRBD1	TRBV28	once	TRBJ1-2	CASRAGGLYGCTF	TGTGCCAGCCGCGCAGGGGGCTTGTATGGCTGCACCTTC
.	TRBV6-5	.	TRBJ2-1	CASSLSYFTGSEQFF	TGTGCCAGCAGCCTCTCTTACTTTACTGGGTCTGAGCAGTTCTTC
TRBD1	TRBV7-9	.	TRBJ1-2	CASSLGAGQGIGYGYTF	TGTGCCAGCAGCTTAGGAGCGGGACAGGGGATCGGCTATGGCTACACCTTC
TRBD2	TRBV20-1	few	TRBJ2-5	CSAHPGLAATQYF	TGCAGTGCGCATCCGGGACTAGCGGCGACCCAGTACTTC
.	TRBV7-6	few	TRBJ2-1	CASSLERRVSYNEQFF	TGTGCCAGCAGCTTAGAGAGGAGGGTATCCTACAATGAGCAGTTCTTC
.	TRBV25-1	.	TRBJ2-1	CASSGGDEQFF	TGTGCCAGCAGCGGCGGGGATGAGCAGTTCTTC